Listed below are T cell receptor beta chains from one sample, sequenced in a study of CD39 and CD103 CD8 tumor-infiltrating T cells. Profiling relied on immunoSEQ multiplex PCR, and the TCRdb table lists in-frame clones only, not all of them. The sample contains 600 or so clones, about 67% of which appear only once. Sample: CD39- CD103+ CD8+ T cells sorted from the tumor. These receptor sequences come from a human donor with head and neck squamous cell carcinoma. Both conserved end residues are part of each CDR3. The order of the fields is V gene, clone size, J gene, D gene, CDR3 protein, CDR3 DNA. The D gene is left open where the match is weak. Rows may omit the clone size; those that give it use once, few, many or a size class.

V: TRBV7-9; size: .; J: TRBJ2-1; D: .; CDR3: CASSPRQAPYNEQFF; DNA: TGTGCCAGCAGCCCCCGACAGGCTCCGTACAATGAGCAGTTCTTC
V: TRBV30; size: .; J: TRBJ2-1; D: TRBD1; CDR3: CAWNQGEEQFF; DNA: TGTGCCTGGAACCAGGGGGAGGAGCAGTTCTTC
V: TRBV30; size: .; J: TRBJ2-1; D: .; CDR3: CACIKDEQFF; DNA: TGTGCCTGCATAAAGGATGAGCAGTTCTTC
V: TRBV6-9; size: .; J: TRBJ1-1; D: TRBD1; CDR3: CASSYLTGGMIEAFF; DNA: TGTGCCAGCAGTTACCTAACAGGGGGAATGATTGAAGCTTTCTTT
V: TRBV4-1; size: few; J: TRBJ2-7; D: .; CDR3: CASSPSKIDSYEQYF; DNA: TGCGCCAGCAGCCCTTCTAAAATCGACAGCTACGAGCAGTACTTC
V: TRBV4-3; size: few; J: TRBJ2-5; D: TRBD2; CDR3: CASSSKSSGTDIETQYF; DNA: TGCGCCAGCAGCTCCAAGTCTAGCGGGACCGACATAGAGACCCAGTACTTC
V: TRBV16; size: few; J: TRBJ1-5; D: TRBD1; CDR3: CASSQPGQGASQDQPQHF; DNA: TGTGCCAGCAGCCAACCCGGGCAGGGGGCTTCACAGGATCAGCCCCAGCATTTT
V: TRBV7-2; size: .; J: TRBJ2-7; D: TRBD1; CDR3: CASSHGTGSDREQYF; DNA: TGTGCCAGCAGCCATGGGACAGGGTCTGACCGCGAGCAGTACTTC
V: TRBV2; size: .; J: TRBJ2-2; D: .; CDR3: CASIPKGRANTGELFF; DNA: TGTGCCAGCATCCCGAAGGGCAGGGCGAACACCGGGGAGCTGTTTTTT
V: TRBV7-9; size: .; J: TRBJ2-1; D: TRBD2; CDR3: CASTRTSGGNYEQFF; DNA: TGTGCCAGCACTAGGACTAGCGGGGGGAATTATGAGCAGTTCTTC
V: TRBV7-8; size: .; J: TRBJ2-7; D: TRBD2; CDR3: CASSPGTSGRFNEQYF; DNA: TGTGCCAGCAGCCCGGGTACTAGCGGGAGGTTCAACGAGCAGTACTTC
V: TRBV27; size: .; J: TRBJ2-3; D: .; CDR3: CASSFVPRATDTQYF; DNA: TGTGCCAGCAGTTTCGTGCCCAGGGCCACAGATACGCAGTATTTT
V: TRBV4-3; size: .; J: TRBJ2-7; D: .; CDR3: CASSQELGGREQYF; DNA: TGCGCCAGCAGCCAAGAGTTAGGGGGGCGGGAGCAGTACTTC
V: TRBV7-6; size: .; J: TRBJ2-3; D: TRBD1; CDR3: CASSLAGQGTDTQYF; DNA: TGTGCCAGCAGCTTAGCGGGACAGGGGACAGATACGCAGTATTTT
V: TRBV30; size: hyperexpanded; J: TRBJ2-1; D: TRBD1; CDR3: CAWSPQGSSYNEQFF; DNA: TGTGCCTGGAGTCCACAGGGGAGCTCCTACAATGAGCAGTTCTTC
V: TRBV7-8; size: .; J: TRBJ2-4; D: .; CDR3: CASSRRADLLAKNIQYF; DNA: TGTGCCAGCAGCCGGCGGGCAGACTTACTAGCCAAAAACATTCAGTACTTC
V: TRBV7-3; size: few; J: TRBJ2-4; D: .; CDR3: CASSPGGLAKNIQYF; DNA: TGTGCCAGCAGCCCAGGGGGGTTAGCCAAAAACATTCAGTACTTC
V: TRBV11-2; size: .; J: TRBJ2-7; D: .; CDR3: CASSLAPTPGYEQYF; DNA: TGTGCCAGCAGCTTAGCACCGACACCTGGATACGAGCAGTACTTC
V: TRBV28; size: .; J: TRBJ2-5; D: .; CDR3: CASSLSRRERETQYF; DNA: TGTGCCAGCAGTTTATCCAGGAGGGAAAGAGAGACCCAGTACTTC
V: TRBV7-9; size: .; J: TRBJ2-7; D: .; CDR3: CASSLVVGDRYEQYF; DNA: TGTGCCAGCAGCTTAGTAGTTGGGGACCGTTACGAGCAGTACTTC
V: TRBV15; size: .; J: TRBJ2-7; D: TRBD2; CDR3: CATSRGLAGSYEQYF; DNA: TGTGCCACCAGCAGAGGACTAGCGGGTTCCTACGAGCAGTACTTC
V: TRBV27; size: large; J: TRBJ2-5; D: .; CDR3: CASSFLAAGETQYF; DNA: TGTGCCAGCAGTTTTTTGGCGGCGGGGGAGACCCAGTACTTC
V: TRBV2; size: .; J: TRBJ2-7; D: TRBD2; CDR3: CASSEGGLAGGPHEQYF; DNA: TGTGCCAGCAGTGAAGGGGGACTAGCGGGAGGGCCCCACGAGCAGTACTTC
V: TRBV15; size: once; J: TRBJ1-2; D: TRBD1; CDR3: CATSPSDRGGLDGYTF; DNA: TGTGCCACCAGCCCTTCGGACAGGGGGGGGCTGGATGGCTACACCTTC
V: TRBV28; size: .; J: TRBJ1-6; D: .; CDR3: CASSLGSGFNSPLHF; DNA: TGTGCCAGCAGTTTAGGGTCGGGGTTTAATTCACCCCTCCACTTT
V: TRBV5-4; size: few; J: TRBJ2-7; D: TRBD2; CDR3: CASSFGGAAYEQYF; DNA: TGTGCCAGCAGCTTCGGGGGGGCGGCCTACGAGCAGTACTTC
V: TRBV30; size: .; J: TRBJ1-2; D: .; CDR3: CAWSVPADNYGYTF; DNA: TGTGCCTGGAGTGTACCGGCGGATAACTATGGCTACACCTTC
V: TRBV7-8; size: few; J: TRBJ2-1; D: .; CDR3: CALGRRDGDNEQFF; DNA: TGTGCCCTGGGGAGGCGGGACGGCGACAATGAGCAGTTCTTC
V: TRBV4-3; size: large; J: TRBJ1-2; D: .; CDR3: CASSQGAAGYNYGYTF; DNA: TGCGCCAGCAGCCAAGGAGCGGCAGGTTATAACTATGGCTACACCTTC
V: TRBV13; size: few; J: TRBJ1-2; D: TRBD1; CDR3: CASSLWTGGYLSYGYTF; DNA: TGTGCCAGCAGCTTATGGACAGGGGGATACCTCAGCTATGGCTACACCTTC
V: TRBV4-2; size: .; J: TRBJ1-2; D: .; CDR3: CASSLGLMGGYTF; DNA: TGTGCCAGCAGCTTAGGCCTGATGGGTGGCTACACCTTC
V: TRBV18; size: once; J: TRBJ1-2; D: .; CDR3: CASSKDTEPSYTF; DNA: TGTGCCAGCTCAAAAGACACCGAACCAAGCTACACCTTC
V: TRBV19; size: .; J: TRBJ1-1; D: TRBD1; CDR3: CASSIGTDYSEAFF; DNA: TGTGCCAGTAGTATTGGGACAGACTATTCTGAAGCTTTCTTT
V: TRBV18; size: .; J: TRBJ1-1; D: TRBD1; CDR3: CASSPRDRVTEAFF; DNA: TGTGCCAGCTCACCACGGGACAGGGTCACTGAAGCTTTCTTT
V: TRBV19; size: .; J: TRBJ2-7; D: .; CDR3: CASSIEVRDEQYF; DNA: TGTGCCAGTAGTATAGAAGTGAGGGACGAGCAGTACTTC
V: TRBV10-2; size: .; J: TRBJ2-1; D: TRBD2; CDR3: CASTKAGSDNEQFF; DNA: TGCGCCAGCACTAAAGCGGGGAGCGACAATGAGCAGTTCTTC
V: TRBV7-9; size: .; J: TRBJ2-5; D: TRBD1; CDR3: CASRHTDRAETQYF; DNA: TGTGCCAGCAGGCATACGGACAGGGCAGAGACCCAGTACTTC
V: TRBV5-4; size: large; J: TRBJ1-1; D: .; CDR3: CASMVQGNTEAFF; DNA: TGTGCCAGCATGGTTCAGGGGAACACTGAAGCTTTCTTT
V: TRBV13; size: .; J: TRBJ1-2; D: .; CDR3: CASSFSSILGGYTF; DNA: TGTGCCAGCAGCTTTTCCAGCATCCTCGGGGGCTACACCTTC
V: TRBV9; size: .; J: TRBJ2-1; D: TRBD2; CDR3: CASSVSGGGAREQFF; DNA: TGTGCCAGCAGCGTATCTGGCGGGGGGGCCAGGGAGCAGTTCTTC